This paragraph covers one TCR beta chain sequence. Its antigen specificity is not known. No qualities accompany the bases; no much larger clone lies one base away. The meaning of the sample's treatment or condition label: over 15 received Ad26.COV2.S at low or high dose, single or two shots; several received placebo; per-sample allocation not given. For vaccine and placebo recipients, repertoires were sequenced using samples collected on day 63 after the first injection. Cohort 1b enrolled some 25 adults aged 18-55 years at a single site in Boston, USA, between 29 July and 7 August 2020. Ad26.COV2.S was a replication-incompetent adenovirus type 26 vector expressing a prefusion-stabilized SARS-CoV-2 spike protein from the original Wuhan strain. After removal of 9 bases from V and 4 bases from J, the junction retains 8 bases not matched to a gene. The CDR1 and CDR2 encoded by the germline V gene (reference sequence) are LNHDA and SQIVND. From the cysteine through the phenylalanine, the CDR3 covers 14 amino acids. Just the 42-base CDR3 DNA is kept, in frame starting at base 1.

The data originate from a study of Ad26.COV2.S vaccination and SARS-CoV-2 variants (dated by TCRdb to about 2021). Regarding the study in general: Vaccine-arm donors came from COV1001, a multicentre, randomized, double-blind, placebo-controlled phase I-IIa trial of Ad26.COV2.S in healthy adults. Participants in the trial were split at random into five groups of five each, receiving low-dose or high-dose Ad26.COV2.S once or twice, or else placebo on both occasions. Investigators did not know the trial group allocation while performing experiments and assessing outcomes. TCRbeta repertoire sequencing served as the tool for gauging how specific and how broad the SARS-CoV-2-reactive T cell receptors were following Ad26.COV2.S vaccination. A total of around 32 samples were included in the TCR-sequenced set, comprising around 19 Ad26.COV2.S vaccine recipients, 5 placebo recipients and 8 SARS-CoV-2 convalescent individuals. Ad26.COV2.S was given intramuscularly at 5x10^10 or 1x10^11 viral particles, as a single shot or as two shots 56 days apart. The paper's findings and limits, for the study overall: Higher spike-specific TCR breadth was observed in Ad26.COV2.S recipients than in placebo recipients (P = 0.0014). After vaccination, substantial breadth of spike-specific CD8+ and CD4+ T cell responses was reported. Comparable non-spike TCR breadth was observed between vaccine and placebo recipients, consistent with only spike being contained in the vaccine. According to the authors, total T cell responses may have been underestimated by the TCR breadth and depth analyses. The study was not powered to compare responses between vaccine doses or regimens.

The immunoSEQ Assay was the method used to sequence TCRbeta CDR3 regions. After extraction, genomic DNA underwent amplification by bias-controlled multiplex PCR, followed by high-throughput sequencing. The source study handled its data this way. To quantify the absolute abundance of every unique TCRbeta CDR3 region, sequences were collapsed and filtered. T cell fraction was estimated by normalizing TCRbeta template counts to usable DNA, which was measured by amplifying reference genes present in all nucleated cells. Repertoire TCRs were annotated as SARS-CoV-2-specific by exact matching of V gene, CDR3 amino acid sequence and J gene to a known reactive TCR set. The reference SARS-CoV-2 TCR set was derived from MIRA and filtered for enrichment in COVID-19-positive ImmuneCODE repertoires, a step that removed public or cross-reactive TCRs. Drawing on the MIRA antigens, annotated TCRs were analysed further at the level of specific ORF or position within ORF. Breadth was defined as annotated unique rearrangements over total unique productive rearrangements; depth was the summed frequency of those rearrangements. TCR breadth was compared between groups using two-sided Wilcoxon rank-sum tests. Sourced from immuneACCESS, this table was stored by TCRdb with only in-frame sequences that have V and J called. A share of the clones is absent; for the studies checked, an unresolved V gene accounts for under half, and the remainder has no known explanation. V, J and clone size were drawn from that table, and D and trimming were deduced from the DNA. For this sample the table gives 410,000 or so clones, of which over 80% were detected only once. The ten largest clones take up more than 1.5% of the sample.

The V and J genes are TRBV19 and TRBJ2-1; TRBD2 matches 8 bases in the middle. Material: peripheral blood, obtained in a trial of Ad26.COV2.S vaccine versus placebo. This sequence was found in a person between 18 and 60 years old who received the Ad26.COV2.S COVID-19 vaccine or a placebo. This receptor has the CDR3 CASGGANIYNEQFF. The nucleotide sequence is TGTGCCAGCGGGGGGGCCAACATTTACAATGAGCAGTTCTTC. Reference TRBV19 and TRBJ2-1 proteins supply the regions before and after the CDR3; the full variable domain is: DGGITQSPKYLFRKEGQNVTLSCEQNLNHDAMYWYRQDPGQGLRLIYYSQIVNDFQKGDIAEGYSVSREKKESFPLTVTSAQKNPTAFYLCASGGANIYNEQFFGPGTRLTVL.